This passage covers 9 T cell receptor beta chains from one sample sequenced in a study of blood T cell repertoires in COVID-19. Assay used: immunoSEQ multiplex PCR; TCRdb lists only in-frame clones, some missing. The repertoire consists of around 180,000 clones, with about 89% occurring once and the leading ten covering 2.5%. Sequenced: peripheral blood. The receptors were sampled from a man in his forties with active or convalescent COVID-19.

This sequence joins TRBV9 and TRBJ1-2; D perhaps matches TRBD1 (5 bases). V was shortened by 0 bases and J by 3 bases, with 12 bases between the two germline ends. Germline V gene lookup returns CDR1 SGDLS and CDR2 YYNGEE. The length of the CDR3 is 15 residues. For the CDR3, the DNA is TGTGCCAGCAGCGTAGATTTTGGGGCGGACTATGGCTACACCTTC. Translated, it gives CASSVDFGADYGYTF.

V and J are TRBV4-1 and TRBJ1-4; D ambiguous. The CDR3 covers 15 residues. The germline V and J ends were trimmed by 1 base and 7 bases, with 13 bases remaining between them. Germline CDR1 and CDR2: MGHRA and YSYEKL. The CDR3 is CASSQALGQAEKLFF. For the CDR3, the DNA is TGCGCCAGCAGCCAAGCCTTGGGTCAGGCTGAAAAACTGTTTTTT.

The chain uses TRBV7-6 and TRBJ2-1; a possible D gene is TRBD2 (7 bases). Germline loops: CDR1 SGHVS, CDR2 FNYEAQ. V was shortened by 0 bases and J by 5 bases, with 11 bases between the two germline ends. The CDR3 runs to 15 residues. The CDR3: CASSLARGPNNEQFF. The DNA for the CDR3 is TGTGCCAGCAGCTTAGCGCGGGGGCCAAACAATGAGCAGTTCTTC. Full variable domain (outside the CDR3, taken from reference TRBV7-6 and TRBJ2-1): GAGVSQSPRYKVTKRGQDVALRCDPISGHVSLYWYRQALGQGPEFLTYFNYEAQQDKSGLPNDRFSAERPEGSISTLTIQRTEQRDSAMYRCASSLARGPNNEQFFGPGTRLTVL.

The J gene is TRBJ1-6, the V gene TRBV25-1, with 12 bases lining up with TRBD1. The V and J ends lost 6 bases and 9 bases, in that order; junction bases with no gene match: 6. CDR1 and CDR2 (germline): MGHDK, SYGVNS. The CDR3 covers 15 residues. The CDR3 loop reads CASREPGQGASPLHF. CDR3 DNA: TGTGCCAGCAGAGAACCGGGACAGGGGGCTTCACCCCTCCACTTT. Using reference TRBV25-1 and TRBJ1-6 for the parts outside the CDR3, the full variable domain is EADIYQTPRYLVIGTGKKITLECSQTMGHDKMYWYQQDPGMELHLIHYSYGVNSTEKGDLSSESTVSRIRTEHFPLTLESARPSHTSQYLCASREPGQGASPLHFGNGTRLTVT.

The rearrangement uses TRBV7-6 and TRBJ1-3; 10 positions agree with TRBD1. The CDR3 spans 16 residues. V was pared by 5 bases and J by 6 bases, with 10 bases of the junction left unmatched. Germline loops: CDR1 SGHVS, CDR2 FNYEAQ. The CDR3 coding sequence is TGTGCCAGCAGCACGGAGCCGGGACAGGGGCCAAACACCATATATTTT. Protein product: CASSTEPGQGPNTIYF.

The chain employs TRBV28 and TRBJ2-2; TRBD2 agrees at 10 bases. V lost 2 bases to trimming and J lost 6 bases; unmatched junction nucleotides: 6. The CDR3 extends over 16 amino acids. Germline-derived CDR1 and CDR2 are MDHEN and SYDVKM. CDR3 sequence reads: CASSLNKLAGSGELFF. CDR3 DNA: TGTGCCAGCAGTTTAAACAAACTAGCGGGGTCCGGGGAGCTGTTTTTT.

The chain joins TRBV20-1 to TRBJ1-2; D not certain. The germline V gene encodes CDR1 DFQATT and CDR2 SNEGSKA (reference sequence). The V and J ends lost 3 bases and 1 base respectively, with 6 bases between them. The CDR3 runs 12 residues. The CDR3 DNA sequence: TGCAGTGCTAGTGGCAGTAACTATGGCTACACCTTC. Protein: CSASGSNYGYTF.

This clone was detected only a few times. CDR3 sequence reads: CASSFNKNTEAFF. The CDR3 DNA reads TGTGCCAGCAGTTTTAACAAGAACACTGAAGCTTTCTTT. This chain uses TRBV28 with TRBJ1-1; the D is unclear. CDR3 size: 13 residues. Germline CDR1 reads MDHEN; CDR2 reads SYDVKM. V was cut by 3 bases and J by 1 base, with 6 bases left in between.

The CDR3 region has the DNA TGTGCCAGCAGCTGCAACCGGACTTGGGTTTGGATGAACACTGAAGCTTTCTTT. Its protein product is CASSCNRTWVWMNTEAFF. The chain has TRBV5-8 and TRBJ1-1; D ambiguous. The CDR3 runs 18 residues. The germline V gene has CDR1 SGHTS and CDR2 YDEGEE. Trimming stripped 3 bases from V and 0 bases from J, with 21 bases between. Full variable domain (rest looked up from reference TRBV5-8 and TRBJ1-1): EAGVTQSPTHLIKTRGQQATLRCSPISGHTSVYWYQQALGLGLQFLLWYDEGEERNRGNFPPRFSGRQFPNYSSELNVNALELEDSALYLCASSCNRTWVWMNTEAFFGQGTRLTVV.